A selection of T cell receptor beta chains follows, all from one sample in a study of vaccination and CD4 T cells after COVID-19. No antigen is known for these receptors. Each CDR3 protein gets one entry after TCRdb re-called the PCR reads with MiXCR. The sample consists of about 25,000 distinct CDR3 sequences, 28% of them appearing once. This material consisted of CD4+ T cells from blood, cultured in vitro, taken about 7 months after SARS-CoV-2 vaccination. These receptors originate from a human donor who had recovered from COVID-19. The CDR3 runs from the conserved cysteine through the conserved F or W. D genes are given only for firm matches. The listing skips clone size in some rows; elsewhere it reads once, few, many or a size class.

size | J | D | V | CDR3 | DNA
- | TRBJ2-1 | - | TRBV28 | CASRGGHLSRNEQFF | TGTGCCAGCAGGGGGGGACACCTCAGCCGCAATGAGCAGTTCTTC
- | TRBJ2-3 | - | TRBV5-4 | CASSPRSGSTDTQYF | TGTGCCAGCAGCCCCAGGAGCGGGAGCACAGATACGCAGTATTTT
- | TRBJ1-5 | TRBD1 | TRBV20-1 | CSARGTGIWSNQPQHF | TGCAGTGCTAGAGGGACAGGGATTTGGAGCAATCAGCCCCAGCATTTT
- | TRBJ1-5 | - | TRBV20-1 | CSAKRDTNQPQHF | TGCAGTGCTAAACGGGATACCAATCAGCCCCAGCATTTT
few | TRBJ2-1 | - | TRBV20-1 | CSSLRSSVSYNEQFF | TGCAGTTCCCTCAGGAGTAGCGTCTCCTACAATGAGCAGTTCTTC
- | TRBJ1-5 | TRBD1 | TRBV19 | CASSIDRDIQPQHF | TGTGCCAGTAGTATTGACAGGGACATTCAGCCCCAGCATTTT
- | TRBJ2-3 | TRBD1 | TRBV4-3 | CASSQGGELQGITDTQYF | TGCGCCAGCAGCCAAGGGGGCGAGTTACAGGGGATCACAGATACGCAGTATTTT
- | TRBJ2-2 | TRBD2 | TRBV6-4 | CASSDSTSGDTGELFF | TGTGCCAGCAGTGACTCGACTAGCGGGGACACCGGGGAGCTGTTTTTT
- | TRBJ1-3 | - | TRBV20-1 | CSANLAVGHGNTIYF | TGCAGTGCTAATTTAGCAGTAGGGCATGGAAACACCATATATTTT
- | TRBJ2-3 | - | TRBV10-3 | CAISVSDTQYF | TGTGCCATCAGTGTTTCCGATACGCAGTATTTT
- | TRBJ2-1 | TRBD2 | TRBV19 | CASSLRGPRLASNEQFF | TGTGCCAGTAGTTTGAGGGGCCCGAGACTAGCGAGCAATGAGCAGTTCTTC
- | TRBJ2-7 | - | TRBV5-4 | CASSTEGPGAYEQYF | TGTGCCAGCAGCACAGAAGGACCAGGGGCCTACGAGCAGTACTTC
few | TRBJ2-2 | - | TRBV24-1 | CATSDQVRRELFF | TGTGCCACCAGTGACCAAGTCCGCCGGGAGCTGTTTTTT
- | TRBJ2-1 | TRBD1 | TRBV7-3 | CASSFGRTGGDEQFF | TGTGCCAGCAGCTTTGGGAGGACAGGGGGCGATGAGCAGTTCTTC
- | TRBJ1-5 | - | TRBV19 | CASSTTDNSNQPQHF | TGTGCCAGTAGTACGACGGATAATAGCAATCAGCCCCAGCATTTT
- | TRBJ2-1 | TRBD2 | TRBV6-2/TRBV6-3 | CASSYALGLAGGNEQFF | TGTGCCAGCAGTTACGCCTTAGGACTAGCGGGAGGGAATGAGCAGTTCTTC
few | TRBJ2-1 | - | TRBV6-5 | CASSYRAGSYNEQFF | TGTGCCAGCAGTTACAGGGCAGGGAGTTACAATGAGCAGTTCTTC
- | TRBJ2-7 | - | TRBV28 | CASRPRSPYEQYF | TGTGCCAGCAGGCCCCGGTCACCCTACGAGCAGTACTTC
- | TRBJ2-1 | TRBD2 | TRBV4-1 | CASSQGRIGAGGRSSYNEQFF | TGCGCCAGCAGCCAAGGTCGAATCGGGGCGGGAGGGCGGAGCTCCTACAATGAGCAGTTCTTC
- | TRBJ2-7 | TRBD2 | TRBV2 | CASSARGDYYEQYF | TGTGCCAGCAGTGCTCGCGGGGACTACTACGAGCAGTACTTC
- | TRBJ2-3 | - | TRBV24-1 | CATSDFGTPDTQYF | TGTGCCACCAGTGATTTTGGGACCCCAGATACGCAGTATTTT
- | TRBJ2-1 | TRBD2 | TRBV6-1 | CASNRAASGGNEQFF | TGTGCCAGCAACCGAGCGGCTAGCGGGGGGAATGAGCAGTTCTTC
few | TRBJ2-2 | TRBD2 | TRBV7-2 | CASSPWGGMNTGELFF | TGTGCCAGCAGCCCCTGGGGAGGGATGAACACCGGGGAGCTGTTTTTT
- | TRBJ1-1 | - | TRBV15 | CATSIAGRRDTEAFF | TGTGCCACCAGCATCGCTGGACGGAGAGACACTGAAGCTTTCTTT
- | TRBJ1-1 | - | TRBV19 | CASSISGTSAFF | TGTGCCAGTAGTATCTCCGGGACGTCGGCTTTCTTT
- | TRBJ2-5 | - | TRBV27 | CASSLRASWETQYF | TGTGCCAGCAGTTTAAGGGCTAGCTGGGAGACCCAGTACTTC
- | TRBJ2-7 | - | TRBV29-1 | CSVEDAGRGPYEQYF | TGCAGCGTTGAAGACGCTGGACGGGGCCCCTACGAGCAGTACTTC
few | TRBJ2-1 | TRBD1 | TRBV10-3 | CAIRGQGDNEQFF | TGTGCCATCAGAGGACAGGGCGACAATGAGCAGTTCTTC
- | TRBJ1-1 | - | TRBV20-1 | CSARGVREGTEAFF | TGCAGTGCTAGAGGTGTCAGGGAGGGCACTGAAGCTTTCTTT
- | TRBJ2-1 | TRBD2 | TRBV6-1 | CASSERTSGRGPYNEQFF | TGTGCCAGCAGTGAGCGGACTAGCGGGAGGGGGCCCTACAATGAGCAGTTCTTC
- | TRBJ2-2 | - | TRBV24-1 | CATSAKTPLASGELFF | TGTGCCACCAGTGCCAAAACCCCTCTGGCATCGGGGGAGCTGTTTTTT
- | TRBJ1-1 | - | TRBV2 | CASSEYQSDTEAFF | TGTGCCAGCAGTGAATATCAGTCGGACACTGAAGCTTTCTTT
- | TRBJ1-1 | - | TRBV19 | CASSAQGFTEAFF | TGTGCCAGTAGCGCCCAAGGGTTTACTGAAGCTTTCTTT
many | TRBJ1-5 | - | TRBV19 | CASMRGNQPQHF | TGTGCCAGTATGCGGGGCAATCAGCCCCAGCATTTT
few | TRBJ1-1 | - | TRBV7-9 | CASGIGDTEAFF | TGTGCCAGCGGTATCGGGGACACTGAAGCTTTCTTT
few | TRBJ2-1 | - | TRBV20-1 | CSARVGVASRNEQFF | TGCAGTGCTAGAGTGGGAGTAGCGAGCAGGAATGAGCAGTTCTTC
few | TRBJ2-2 | TRBD2 | TRBV20-1 | CSARLAGEVGELFF | TGCAGTGCTAGGCTAGCGGGAGAAGTCGGGGAGCTGTTTTTT
- | TRBJ2-6 | - | TRBV28 | CASIALLGRQKGGTNVLTF | TGTGCCAGCATAGCCCTTCTAGGGAGACAAAAGGGTGGGACCAACGTCCTGACTTTC
- | TRBJ2-3 | TRBD2 | TRBV24-1 | CATSDSGLARTDTQYF | TGTGCCACCAGTGATTCGGGACTAGCGCGCACAGATACGCAGTATTTT
few | TRBJ2-7 | TRBD1 | TRBV2 | CASSGGQGQAYEQYF | TGTGCCAGCAGTGGTGGACAGGGCCAGGCCTACGAGCAGTACTTC
- | TRBJ2-3 | - | TRBV6-1 | CASSPSNTQYF | TGTGCCAGCAGTCCGTCAAATACGCAGTATTTT
- | TRBJ2-7 | TRBD1 | TRBV10-3 | CAISETGTGVYEQYF | TGTGCCATCAGTGAGACCGGGACAGGGGTGTACGAGCAGTACTTC
few | TRBJ1-1 | TRBD1 | TRBV6-2/TRBV6-3 | CASRRTGDTEAFF | TGTGCCAGCAGGAGGACAGGGGATACTGAAGCTTTCTTT
- | TRBJ1-1 | - | TRBV6-2/TRBV6-3 | CASSYGHLNTEAFF | TGTGCCAGCAGTTACGGACACTTGAACACTGAAGCTTTCTTT
- | TRBJ2-5 | - | TRBV7-9 | CASSLVGSRETRYF | TGTGCCAGCAGCTTAGTAGGGAGCCGAGAGACCCGGTACTTC